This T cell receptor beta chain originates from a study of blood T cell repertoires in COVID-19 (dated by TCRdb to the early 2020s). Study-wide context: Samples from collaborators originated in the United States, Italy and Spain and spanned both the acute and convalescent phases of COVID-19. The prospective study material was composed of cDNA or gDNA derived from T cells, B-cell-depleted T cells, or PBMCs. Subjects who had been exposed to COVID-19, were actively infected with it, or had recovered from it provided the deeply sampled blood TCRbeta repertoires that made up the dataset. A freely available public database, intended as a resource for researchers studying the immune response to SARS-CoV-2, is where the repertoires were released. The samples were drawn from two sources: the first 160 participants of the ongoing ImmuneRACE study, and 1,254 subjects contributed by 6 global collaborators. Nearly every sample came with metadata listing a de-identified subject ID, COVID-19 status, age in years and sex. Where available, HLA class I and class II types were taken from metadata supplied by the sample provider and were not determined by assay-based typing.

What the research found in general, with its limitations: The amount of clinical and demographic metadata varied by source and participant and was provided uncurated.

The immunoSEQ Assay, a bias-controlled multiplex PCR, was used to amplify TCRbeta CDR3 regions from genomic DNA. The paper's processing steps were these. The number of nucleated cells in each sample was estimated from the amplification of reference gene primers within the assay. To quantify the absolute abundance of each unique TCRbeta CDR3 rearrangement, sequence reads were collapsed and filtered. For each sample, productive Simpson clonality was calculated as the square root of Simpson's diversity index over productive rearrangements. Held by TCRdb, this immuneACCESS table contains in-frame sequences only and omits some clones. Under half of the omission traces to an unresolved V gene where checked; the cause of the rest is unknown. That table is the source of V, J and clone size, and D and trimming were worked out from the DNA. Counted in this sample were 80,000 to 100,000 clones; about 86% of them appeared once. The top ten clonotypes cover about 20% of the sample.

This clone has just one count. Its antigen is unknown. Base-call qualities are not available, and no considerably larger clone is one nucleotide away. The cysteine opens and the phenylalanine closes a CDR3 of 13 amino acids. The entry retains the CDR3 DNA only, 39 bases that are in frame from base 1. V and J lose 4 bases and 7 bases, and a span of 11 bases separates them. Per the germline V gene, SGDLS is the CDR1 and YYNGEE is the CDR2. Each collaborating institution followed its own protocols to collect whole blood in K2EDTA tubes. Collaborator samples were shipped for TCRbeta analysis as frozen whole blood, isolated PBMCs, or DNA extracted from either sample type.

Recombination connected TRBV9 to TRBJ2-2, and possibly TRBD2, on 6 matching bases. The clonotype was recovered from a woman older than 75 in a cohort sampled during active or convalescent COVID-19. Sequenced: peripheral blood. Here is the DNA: TGTGCCAGCAGCTCCGTCGGGGGCGGGGAGCTGTTTTTT. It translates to CASSSVGGGELFF.